This record looks at one TCR beta chain sequence and its context. The sample holds many counts of this clonotype. This clone's antigen is unknown. One base away there is no much larger clone; base qualities are not given. These data come from a study of neurological immune-mediated disorders (dated by TCRdb to about 2019). About the investigation overall: Among the approximately 35 multiple sclerosis patients, relapsing-remitting MS accounted for around 30 and secondary progressive MS accounted for 3. The study compared peripheral blood TCR-beta repertoires of HTLV-I-associated myelopathy (HAM/TSP) patients, multiple sclerosis patients and healthy controls using UMI-based sequencing. The cohort included about 70 subjects: some 15 with HAM/TSP, about 35 with multiple sclerosis, and around 20 healthy controls. The 95 to 120 TCR-beta libraries covered PBMC samples along with longitudinal samples, technical triplicates, and paired sorted CD4+ and CD8+ T-cell subsets. Paper-wide results and their limitations: The MS cluster was not associated with any clinical or MRI features, and the authors stated that larger cohorts are needed. Expanded clones from different subjects shared no identical CDR3 amino acid sequences, which suggests that TCR-beta repertoires were private in all groups. The highest TCR clonal expansion was observed in HAM/TSP patients, whereas the lowest was observed in MS patients, even when compared with healthy controls. Phylogenetic analysis grouped repertoires from 18 of 34 MS patients into a cluster of related CDR3 sequences, suggesting a possible repertoire-level signature.

cDNA was synthesized by template-switch 5'RACE using a primer with a 10-nucleotide random unique molecular identifier that tagged each TCR transcript. Every sequencing run yielded over 160 million TCR-beta sequences covering 15-18 subjects. Total RNA was extracted with the RNeasy kit. The KAPA Real-time Library Amplification kit was used to amplify TCR-beta VDJ regions with primers targeting the TCR constant region and the 5'RACE anchor. A first PCR added sample indexes and Illumina adaptors, after which a second PCR increased the library yield. After Ampure bead purification, the TCR product of roughly 650 bp was size-selected on a 2% E-gel SizeSelection system. Before pooling, library quality was assessed on a Bioanalyzer, concentration was determined with Qubit, and library quantification was performed with the Kapa Library Quantification kit. Paired-end 2 x 150 bp sequencing of the libraries was performed on an Illumina HiSeq 2500. To increase sequence diversity, roughly 24-30% phiX was spiked into each library pool. On the study's bioinformatics: The quality-filtered reads were processed with the UMI-based MiGEC pipeline, whose error correction step removed more than 80% of the raw TCR sequences. IMGT germline references were used for alignment of VDJ genes, and clonotypes were defined by a unique CDR3 amino acid sequence together with V-J genes. Clonal expansion, Shannon diversity and CDR3 relatedness (CalcPairwiseDistances, ClusterSamples) were evaluated with VDJtools, and phylogenetic trees were built with CLCbio workbench. Using coefficient-of-variation modelling across technical triplicates, the study counted a clone as expanded if it had at least 8 unique UMIs. The raw public reads went through TCRdb reprocessing: fastp at Q25, MiXCR clone calling, in-frame beta chains kept. Every entry covers one CDR3 protein and lists the most common genes and DNA from its rows. These V and J calls are TCRdb output, not the study's own analysis. This sample comprises 50,000 or so distinct CDR3 sequences, more than 3% of them detected only once. In total, the top ten clones hold roughly 7% of the sample.

From the cysteine up to the phenylalanine, the CDR3 has a length of 12 residues. Left in the record is the CDR3 DNA by itself, 36 bases read in frame from the first base. Per the germline V gene, SNHLY is the CDR1 and FYNNEI is the CDR2. V is shortened by 5 bases, J by 2 bases, and the region joining them spans 7 bases. For the unsorted PBMC libraries, 2 million PBMCs were stored in RNAlater at -80 degrees C until RNA extraction and were used to generate the libraries. The multiple sclerosis patients were enrolled in a US clinical protocol that used magnetic resonance imaging to evaluate disease progression. Peripheral blood was subjected to Ficoll-Hypaque density gradient centrifugation to isolate PBMCs, which were then cryopreserved in liquid nitrogen.

This TCR came from a woman in her fifties or sixties with multiple sclerosis. The receptor chain draws on TRBV2 and TRBJ2-7, with no reliable assignment of the D segment. The sequenced material came from PBMCs. The nucleotide sequence reads as follows: TGTGCCAGCAGTTATCCGGCCTACGAGCAGTACTTC. Translated, this is CASSYPAYEQYF.